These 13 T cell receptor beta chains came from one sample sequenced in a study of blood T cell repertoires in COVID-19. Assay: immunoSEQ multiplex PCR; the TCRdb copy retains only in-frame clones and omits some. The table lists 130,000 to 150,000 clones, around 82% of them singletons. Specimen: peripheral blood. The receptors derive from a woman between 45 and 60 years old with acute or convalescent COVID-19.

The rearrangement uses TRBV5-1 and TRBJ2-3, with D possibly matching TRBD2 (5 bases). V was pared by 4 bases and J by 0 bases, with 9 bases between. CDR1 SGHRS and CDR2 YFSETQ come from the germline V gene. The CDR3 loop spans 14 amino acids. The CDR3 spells CASSRTGSTDTQYF. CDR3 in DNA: TGCGCCAGCAGCCGGACTGGAAGCACAGATACGCAGTATTTT.

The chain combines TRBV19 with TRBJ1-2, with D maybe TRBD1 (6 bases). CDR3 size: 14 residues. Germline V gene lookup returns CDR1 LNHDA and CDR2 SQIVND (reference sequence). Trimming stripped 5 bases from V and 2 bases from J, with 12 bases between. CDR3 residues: CASSLRTDNYGYTF. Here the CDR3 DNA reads TGTGCCAGTAGTCTCCGGACAGACAACTATGGCTACACCTTC. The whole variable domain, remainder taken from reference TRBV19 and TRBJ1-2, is DGGITQSPKYLFRKEGQNVTLSCEQNLNHDAMYWYRQDPGQGLRLIYYSQIVNDFQKGDIAEGYSVSREKKESFPLTVTSAQKNPTAFYLCASSLRTDNYGYTFGSGTRLTVV.

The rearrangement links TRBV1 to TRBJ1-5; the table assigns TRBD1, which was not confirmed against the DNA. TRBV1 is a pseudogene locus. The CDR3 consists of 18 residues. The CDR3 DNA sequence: TGCACCAGCAGCCATGCTAGAGAGGGGGCGTACAAAGTACAGCCCCAGCATTTT. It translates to CTSSHAREGAYKVQPQHF.

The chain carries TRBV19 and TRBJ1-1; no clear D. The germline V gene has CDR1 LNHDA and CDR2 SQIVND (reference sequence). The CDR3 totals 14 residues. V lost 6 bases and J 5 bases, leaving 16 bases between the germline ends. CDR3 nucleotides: TGTGCCAGTAGGATCGGGTCCGGAGGGACTGAAGCTTTCTTT. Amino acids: CASRIGSGGTEAFF.

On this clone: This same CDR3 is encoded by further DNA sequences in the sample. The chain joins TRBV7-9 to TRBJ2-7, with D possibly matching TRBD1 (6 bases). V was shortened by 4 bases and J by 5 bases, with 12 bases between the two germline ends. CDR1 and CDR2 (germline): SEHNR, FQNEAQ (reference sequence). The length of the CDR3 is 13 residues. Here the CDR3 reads CASSSTGIHEQYF. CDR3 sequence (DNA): TGTGCCAGCAGCTCGACAGGTATCCACGAGCAGTACTTC.

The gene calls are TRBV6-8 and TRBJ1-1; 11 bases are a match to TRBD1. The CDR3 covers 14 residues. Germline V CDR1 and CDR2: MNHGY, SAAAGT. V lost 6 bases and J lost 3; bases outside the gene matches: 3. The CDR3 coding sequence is TGTGCCAGCAGAGAGGGACAGGGGGACACTGAAGCTTTCTTT. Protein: CASREGQGDTEAFF.

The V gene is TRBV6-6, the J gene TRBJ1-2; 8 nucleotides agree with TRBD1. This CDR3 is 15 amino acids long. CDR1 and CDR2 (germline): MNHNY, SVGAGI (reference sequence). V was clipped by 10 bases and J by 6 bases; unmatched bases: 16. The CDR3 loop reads CAIHPPAGGGDGYTF. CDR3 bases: TGTGCCATTCATCCCCCCGCAGGGGGCGGTGATGGCTACACCTTC.

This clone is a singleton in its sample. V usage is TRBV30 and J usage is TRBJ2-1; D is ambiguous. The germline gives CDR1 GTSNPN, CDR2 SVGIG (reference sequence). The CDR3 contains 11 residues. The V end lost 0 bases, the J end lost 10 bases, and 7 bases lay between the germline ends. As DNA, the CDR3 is TGTGCCTGGAGTGTAGTCCGGGAGCAGTTCTTC. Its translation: CAWSVVREQFF.

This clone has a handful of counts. The CDR3 is CASRYGGADGYTF. CDR3 bases: TGTGCCAGCAGATACGGCGGGGCTGATGGCTACACCTTC. The chain carries TRBV4-2 and TRBJ1-2, with a weak D call TRBD1 (5 bases). This CDR3 has 13 amino acids. The germline V gene encodes CDR1 LGHNA and CDR2 YNFKEQ. Trimming took 6 bases from V and 6 from J, leaving 14 bases between them.

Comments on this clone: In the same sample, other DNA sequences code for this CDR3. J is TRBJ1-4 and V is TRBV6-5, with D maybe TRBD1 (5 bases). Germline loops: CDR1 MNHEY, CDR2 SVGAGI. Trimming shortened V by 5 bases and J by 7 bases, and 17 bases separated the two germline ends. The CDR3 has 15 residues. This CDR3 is CASSKNGGFGEKLFF. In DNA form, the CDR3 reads TGTGCCAGCAGTAAGAACGGGGGGTTCGGTGAAAAACTGTTTTTT.

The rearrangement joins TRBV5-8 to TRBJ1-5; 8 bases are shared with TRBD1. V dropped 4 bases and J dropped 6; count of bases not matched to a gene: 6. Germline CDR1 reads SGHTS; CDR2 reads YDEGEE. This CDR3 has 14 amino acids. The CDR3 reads CASSGGQGVQPQHF. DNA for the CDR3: TGTGCCAGCAGCGGTGGACAGGGAGTTCAGCCCCAGCATTTT.

CDR3 bases: TGCAGCGTTGTTGTACAGTCCGATGGCTACACCTTC. Its translation: CSVVVQSDGYTF. The chain links TRBV29-1 to TRBJ1-2; D remains ambiguous. This CDR3 has 12 residues. Germline-derived CDR1 and CDR2 are SQVTM and ANQGSEA. V dropped 4 bases and J dropped 6 bases, with 12 bases sitting between them.

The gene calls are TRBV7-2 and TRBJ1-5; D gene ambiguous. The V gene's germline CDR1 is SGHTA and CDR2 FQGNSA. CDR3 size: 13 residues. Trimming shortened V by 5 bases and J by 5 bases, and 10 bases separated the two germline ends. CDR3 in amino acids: CASSGQFDQPQHF. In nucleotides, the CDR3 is TGTGCCAGCAGCGGGCAGTTCGATCAGCCCCAGCATTTT.